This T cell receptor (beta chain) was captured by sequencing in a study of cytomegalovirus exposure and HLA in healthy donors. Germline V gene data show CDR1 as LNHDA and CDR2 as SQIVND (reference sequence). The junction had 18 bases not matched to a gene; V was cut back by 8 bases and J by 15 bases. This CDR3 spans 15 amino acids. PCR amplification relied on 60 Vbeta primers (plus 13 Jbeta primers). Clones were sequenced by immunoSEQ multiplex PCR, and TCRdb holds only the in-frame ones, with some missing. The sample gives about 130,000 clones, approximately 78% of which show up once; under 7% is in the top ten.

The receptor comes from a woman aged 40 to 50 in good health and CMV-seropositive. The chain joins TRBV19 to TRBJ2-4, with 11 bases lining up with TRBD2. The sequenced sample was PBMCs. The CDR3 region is CASHLLAGEVSIWYF. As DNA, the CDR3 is TGTGCCAGTCATCTACTAGCGGGGGAGGTCTCTATTTGGTACTTC.